Each of the 14 T cell receptor beta chains below was sequenced from the same sample in a study of shared clonotypes between healthy human individuals. Assay used: immunoSEQ multiplex PCR; TCRdb lists only in-frame clones, some missing. The sample shows 2 million to 2.5 million clones, about 94% of them seen only once. Sequences were obtained from naive CD4+ T cells sorted from blood. This sample's subset: CD45RA+ positively selected. These TCRs come from a man aged 18-30 years in good health.

The V gene is TRBV5-4, the J gene TRBJ2-7, with unresolved D. Per the germline V gene, CDR1 is SGHNT and CDR2 is YYREEE (reference sequence). Trimming pared 4 bases from V and 6 bases from J, leaving 11 bases between. The CDR3 sequence is 12 residues long. The CDR3 loop is CASSAIGGEQYF. CDR3 DNA: TGTGCCAGCAGCGCCATAGGCGGCGAGCAGTACTTC.

The sample holds one count of this clone. The chain recombines TRBV11-3 with TRBJ2-3; TRBD2 agrees at 7 bases. Trimming at V came to 3 bases and at J to 4 bases, leaving 10 bases not matched to a gene. This CDR3 contains 16 residues. The V gene's germline CDR1 is SGHNT and CDR2 YENEEA. CDR3 loop: CASSLGGGGPSDTQYF. The DNA for the CDR3 is TGTGCCAGCAGCTTGGGCGGGGGAGGACCCTCAGATACGCAGTATTTT.

A single count supports this clone. Other DNA variants within this sample encode the same CDR3. This rearrangement joins TRBV5-1 to TRBJ2-1; TRBD1 agrees at 11 bases. The germline gives CDR1 SGHRS, CDR2 YFSETQ. This CDR3 has 15 amino acids. J was trimmed by 4 bases and V by 3 bases; bases with no gene match: 3. CDR3 amino acids: CASSSGQGAYNEQFF. CDR3 nucleotides: TGCGCCAGCAGCTCCGGACAGGGGGCTTACAATGAGCAGTTCTTC.

This sequence joins TRBV6-5 and TRBJ2-5; D not resolved. Germline loops: CDR1 MNHEY, CDR2 SVGAGI. V was shortened by 6 bases and J by 2 bases, with 10 bases between the two germline ends. This CDR3 has 13 residues. CDR3 nucleotides: TGTGCCAGCAGCCTTCGCAGGCAAGAGACCCAGTACTTC. Encoded protein: CASSLRRQETQYF.

The genes are TRBV12-5 and TRBJ2-5; the match to TRBD1 covers 11 bases. The CDR3 runs to 13 residues. The germline CDR1 and CDR2 sequences are LGHNT and FRNRAP. Trimming took 7 bases from V and 4 from J; bases not matched to a gene: 2. The CDR3 spells CASAGQGGETQYF. The CDR3 region has the DNA TGTGCTAGTGCGGGACAGGGGGGAGAGACCCAGTACTTC.

The chain is built from TRBV18 and TRBJ2-7; tentatively, D is TRBD1 or TRBD2 (5 bases each). V was cut by 0 bases and J by 0 bases, with 9 bases left in between. Germline lookup yields CDR1 KGHSH and CDR2 LQKENI. The CDR3 extends over 15 amino acids. CDR3 region: CASSPPLGTSYEQYF. The CDR3 nucleotides are TGTGCCAGCTCACCACCGCTCGGGACCTCCTACGAGCAGTACTTC.

The chain is built from TRBV19 and TRBJ2-2; D gene uncertain. CDR1 and CDR2 from the germline V gene are LNHDA and SQIVND (reference sequence). The length of the CDR3 is 11 residues. The V end lost 2 bases, the J end lost 7 bases, and 2 bases lay between the germline ends. CDR3 amino acids: CASSIYGELFF. CDR3 sequence (DNA): TGTGCCAGTAGTATATACGGGGAGCTGTTTTTT.

The J gene is TRBJ2-7, the V gene TRBV6-7, with 11 bases that match TRBD2. TRBV6-7 is an ORF; its function is uncertain. The CDR3 sequence is 17 residues long. The V segment lost 7 bases and the J segment 2 bases; nucleotides outside the gene matches: 13. CDR3 coding DNA: TGTGCCAGCATCTACGGTCCGGGACTAGCGGAGACCTACGAGCAGTACTTC. Its protein product is CASIYGPGLAETYEQYF.

The chain couples TRBV5-4 to TRBJ2-5, with 7 bases identical to TRBD2. Trimming took 3 bases from V and 0 from J; bases not matched to a gene: 11. The CDR3 sequence is 17 residues long. CDR1 SGHNT and CDR2 YYREEE come from the germline V gene (reference sequence). This CDR3 is CASSSYRGGLYQETQYF. CDR3 nucleotide sequence: TGTGCCAGCAGCTCCTACCGCGGGGGACTGTACCAAGAGACCCAGTACTTC.

This chain uses TRBV5-4 with TRBJ2-7, with 7 bases fitting TRBD1. V was clipped by 4 bases and J by 4 bases; unmatched bases: 11. Germline CDR1 SGHNT, CDR2 YYREEE (reference sequence). The length of the CDR3 is 15 residues. The CDR3 protein is CASSRAGGKKYEQYF. For the CDR3, the DNA is TGTGCCAGCAGCCGCGCAGGGGGAAAAAAATACGAGCAGTACTTC.

This clone was seen only once. The chain recombines TRBV10-3 with TRBJ1-2; perhaps TRBD1 as D (6 bases). There are 17 residues in the CDR3. Trimming took 5 bases from V and 0 from J, leaving 19 bases between them. Germline V gene data show CDR1 as ENHRY and CDR2 as SYGVKD. The CDR3 loop reads CAISLTGSSPPNYGYTF. CDR3 nucleotide sequence: TGTGCCATCAGTCTTACAGGGTCGTCGCCACCTAACTATGGCTACACCTTC.

Worth noting for this clone: The sample contains more than one DNA sequence encoding this CDR3. The chain carries TRBV18 and TRBJ2-2; the D gene could be TRBD1 or TRBD2 (5 bases each). The V and J ends lost 2 bases and 0 bases respectively, with 7 bases between them. The CDR3 extends over 15 amino acids. Germline-derived CDR1 and CDR2 are KGHSH and LQKENI. The CDR3 DNA reads as TGTGCCAGCTCACCAGGGACCCCGAACACCGGGGAGCTGTTTTTT. Translated: CASSPGTPNTGELFF.

The chain recombines TRBV4-1 with TRBJ2-2; tentatively, D is TRBD2 (6 bases). Trimming cost V 3 bases and J 5 bases, with 25 bases left between them. Looked up from germline, CDR1 is MGHRA and CDR2 is YSYEKL. CDR3 length: 19 amino acids. The CDR3: CASSHYSWGDSVYTGELFF. DNA for the CDR3: TGCGCCAGCAGCCATTATTCGTGGGGGGACTCTGTCTATACCGGGGAGCTGTTTTTT.

The rearrangement uses TRBV28 and TRBJ1-5; D is ambiguous. The CDR3 covers 11 residues. The V end was cut by 8 bases, the J end by 3 bases, with 5 bases between. CDR1 is MDHEN and CDR2 is SYDVKM in the germline V gene. This CDR3 reads CASDNNQPQHF. CDR3 in DNA: TGTGCCAGCGACAACAATCAGCCCCAGCATTTT.